The 19 T cell receptor beta chains listed next were all sequenced from one sample in a study of a mutant IDH1 vaccine in newly diagnosed glioma. Using immunoSEQ multiplex PCR, the repertoire was profiled, and TCRdb retains in-frame clones only, with some absent. Here the sample spans just under 80,000 clones, roughly 90% being singletons. No antigen has been identified for these receptors. Time point reported: week 5, during vaccination. Alongside topical imiquimod, each dose of vaccine comprised 300 ug of mutant IDH1 20-mer peptide. This specimen consisted of PBMCs, obtained from a glioma patient whose treatment included an IDH1 peptide vaccine. These receptors came from a woman between 50 and 59 years old with glioma.

V and J are TRBV27 and TRBJ2-1; a possible D gene is TRBD2 (6 bases). Trimming pared 7 bases from V and 6 bases from J, leaving 16 bases between. CDR3 length equals 14 residues. Germline CDR1 and CDR2: MNHEY and SMNVEV (reference sequence). The CDR3, as DNA: TGTGCCAGCATTCCGGCCAGGGAGGCCAATGAGCAGTTCTTC. Translating gives CASIPAREANEQFF.

The chain carries TRBV5-1 and TRBJ1-5; 10 positions agree with TRBD1. This CDR3 is 15 amino acids long. Germline-derived CDR1 and CDR2 are SGHRS and YFSETQ. The V segment lost 4 bases and the J segment 4 bases; nucleotides outside the gene matches: 5. The CDR3 DNA reads TGCGCCAGCAGCCCTGGACAGGGGGGGAATCAGCCCCAGCATTTT. Amino acids: CASSPGQGGNQPQHF.

The rearrangement joins TRBV19 to TRBJ1-4; D remains ambiguous. Germline CDR1 reads LNHDA; CDR2 reads SQIVND (reference sequence). The CDR3 contains 19 residues. The V end lost 5 bases, the J end lost 0 bases, and 22 bases lay between the germline ends. CDR3 loop: CASSFRRSGSPATNEKLFF. The DNA for the CDR3 is TGTGCCAGTAGTTTTCGGAGGAGTGGCAGCCCGGCAACTAATGAAAAACTGTTTTTT. Supplemented by reference TRBV19 and TRBJ1-4, the full variable domain reads DGGITQSPKYLFRKEGQNVTLSCEQNLNHDAMYWYRQDPGQGLRLIYYSQIVNDFQKGDIAEGYSVSREKKESFPLTVTSAQKNPTAFYLCASSFRRSGSPATNEKLFFGSGTQLSVL.

This clone was seen just once. The rearrangement links TRBV2 to TRBJ2-1; D might be TRBD1 or TRBD2, each matching 6 bases. V lost 9 bases and J 5 bases, leaving 20 bases between the germline ends. The length of the CDR3 is 15 residues. Germline V CDR1 and CDR2: SNHLY, FYNNEI. The CDR3 here is CASDRGQANNNEQFF. The CDR3 bases are TGTGCCAGTGACCGGGGGCAGGCAAACAACAATGAGCAGTTCTTC.

A single count supports this clone. A junction end diverges from the germline sequence, so it may reflect a read error. The J gene is TRBJ1-6, the V gene TRBV7-3, with D hard to call. The germline CDR1 and CDR2 sequences are SGHTA and FQGTGA. This CDR3 region has 17 residues. CDR3 bases: TGTGCCAGCAGCTTAAGAGGCGGAGGGCTAAGGGATTCCCCCCTCCACTTT. This translates into CASSLRGGGLRDSPLHF.

The genes are TRBV27 and TRBJ2-1, with 10 bases that match TRBD2. The CDR3 extends over 16 amino acids. Germline loops: CDR1 MNHEY, CDR2 SMNVEV (reference sequence). J was trimmed by 2 bases and V by 4 bases; bases with no gene match: 5. The CDR3 DNA is TGTGCCAGCAGTTCCCCCGGACTAGCGGCCTACAATGAGCAGTTCTTC. This codes for CASSSPGLAAYNEQFF.

V is TRBV30 and J is TRBJ1-1; possible D gene TRBD1, 5 bases. The germline CDR1 and CDR2 sequences are GTSNPN and SVGIG (reference sequence). V was shortened by 1 base and J by 10 bases, with 13 bases between the two germline ends. The CDR3 is made up of 12 amino acids. The CDR3 DNA is TGTGCCTGGAGTGCGCTAGGGGCATCAGCTTTCTTT. Its protein is CAWSALGASAFF.

The chain joins TRBV10-3 to TRBJ2-2; D not resolved. V was trimmed by 5 bases and J by 4 bases, leaving 5 bases between them. This CDR3 spans 12 amino acids. Germline CDR1 ENHRY, CDR2 SYGVKD. Here the CDR3 DNA reads TGTGCCATCAGTAGGGTCACCGGGGAGCTGTTTTTT. Its translation is CAISRVTGELFF.

The rearrangement uses TRBV18 and TRBJ2-2; D is unclear. The germline V gene encodes CDR1 KGHSH and CDR2 LQKENI. The CDR3 is 17 amino acids. V was trimmed by 1 base and J by 3 bases, leaving 15 bases between them. CDR3 amino acids: CASSPRQSVVYTGELFF. CDR3 nucleotides: TGTGCCAGCTCACCACGGCAGAGCGTCGTTTACACCGGGGAGCTGTTTTTT.

This sequence joins TRBV27 and TRBJ2-1; 11 nucleotides agree with TRBD2. The CDR3 totals 16 residues. Germline CDR1 reads MNHEY; CDR2 reads SMNVEV (reference sequence). V shed 6 bases, J shed 5 bases, and the junction held 9 bases outside the gene matches. As DNA, the CDR3 is TGTGCCAGCAGCCCACCCCTAGCGGGAGGAAACAATGAGCAGTTCTTC. It is translated as CASSPPLAGGNNEQFF.

This sequence joins TRBV5-6 and TRBJ2-7, with TRBD2 as a possible D gene (5 bases). The ends were cut back, 4 bases at V and 0 bases at J, with 11 bases in the middle. CDR1 SGHDT and CDR2 YYEEEE come from the germline V gene. CDR3 size: 14 residues. The CDR3 sequence is CASSLDSSSYEQYF. The CDR3 DNA reads as TGTGCCAGCAGCCTGGACTCGAGCTCCTACGAGCAGTACTTC.

The rearrangement joins TRBV5-1 to TRBJ2-2; 7 bases agree with TRBD1. Germline CDR1 is SGHRS and CDR2 is YFSETQ. V was pared by 4 bases and J by 0 bases, with 3 bases of the junction left unmatched. This CDR3 region has 15 residues. The CDR3 DNA is TGCGCCAGCAGCCCCGGGACAGCGAACACCGGGGAGCTGTTTTTT. Its translation is CASSPGTANTGELFF.

The V gene is TRBV5-1, the J gene TRBJ1-4; D gene unclear. Germline V CDR1 and CDR2: SGHRS, YFSETQ. CDR3 length equals 14 residues. V shed 1 base and J shed 8 bases, with 12 bases lying between them. The CDR3 coding sequence is TGCGCCAGCAGCTTGACGGCCCTGGGGGAAAAACTGTTTTTT. Residues: CASSLTALGEKLFF.

The chain recombines TRBV28 with TRBJ1-5; D is perhaps TRBD1 (5 bases). V shed 4 bases and J shed 0 bases, with 10 bases lying between them. CDR3 length: 15 residues. Germline V gene lookup returns CDR1 MDHEN and CDR2 SYDVKM. The CDR3, as DNA: TGTGCCAGCAGTTGGGACGGAAGTAGCAATCAGCCCCAGCATTTT. Its protein product is CASSWDGSSNQPQHF.

This rearrangement joins TRBV29-1 to TRBJ2-5; a weak D match, TRBD1 (6 bases). V gave up 5 bases and J gave up 2 bases, with 12 bases separating them. CDR3 size: 13 residues. Germline V gene data show CDR1 as SQVTM and CDR2 as ANQGSEA. For the CDR3, the DNA is TGCAGCGTTAACACCGGGACACAAGAGACCCAGTACTTC. It translates to CSVNTGTQETQYF.

This rearrangement joins TRBV7-3 to TRBJ2-7; 8 bases map to TRBD1. V lost 6 bases and J lost 6; bases outside the gene matches: 4. This CDR3 region has 12 residues. The germline gives CDR1 SGHTA, CDR2 FQGTGA. The CDR3 DNA reads as TGTGCCAGCAGTCGAACAGGGGGCGAGCAGTACTTC. Amino acids: CASSRTGGEQYF.

The rearrangement joins TRBV27 to TRBJ2-5; perhaps D is TRBD1 or TRBD2 (6 bases each). CDR3 length: 14 residues. The germline V gene has CDR1 MNHEY and CDR2 SMNVEV (reference sequence). Trimming took off 5 bases at V and 4 bases at J, with 14 bases between the two ends. CDR3 residues: CASSLGRGRETQYF. The CDR3 coding sequence is TGTGCCAGCAGTCTTGGACGGGGGCGAGAGACCCAGTACTTC.

In nucleotides, the CDR3 is TGTGCCAGCAGCGTAGATGTGGGGGGACAGCAGAATTCACCCCTCCACTTT. It translates to CASSVDVGGQQNSPLHF. The rearrangement joins TRBV9 to TRBJ1-6, with TRBD1 identical over 7 bases. V trimming: 0 bases; J trimming: 7 bases; junction bases outside the gene matches: 10. Germline assignment: CDR1 SGDLS and CDR2 YYNGEE. This CDR3 spans 17 amino acids.

The V gene is TRBV5-1, the J gene TRBJ1-1, with unresolved D. V lost 0 bases, J lost 0 bases, and 12 bases lay in between. This CDR3 spans 16 amino acids. Germline lookup yields CDR1 SGHRS and CDR2 YFSETQ. The CDR3 sequence: CASSLVPGEMNTEAFF. The CDR3 DNA reads as TGCGCCAGCAGCTTGGTCCCAGGCGAAATGAACACTGAAGCTTTCTTT.